The T cell receptor (beta chain) described here comes from a study of cytomegalovirus exposure and HLA in healthy donors. Findings and caveats of the study: Earlier analysis looked at TCR beta V segments, and most were productive about 90% or about 30% of the time. There were several of the most significant clusters that appeared linked to common viral pathogens in a later analysis.

Turning to this clone: Its antigen is currently unknown.

Amplification used 60 Vbeta primers and 13 Jbeta primers. Data came from immunoSEQ multiplex PCR; TCRdb stores just in-frame clones and leaves some out. In the table there are 100,000 to 150,000 clones, just under 75% of which are singletons. The CDR3 is 14 residues long. With 7 bases removed from V and 6 bases from J, the gap between germline ends came to 17 bases. Germline lookup yields CDR1 SNHLY and CDR2 FYNNEI. Material for sequencing was PBMCs. The sequence derives from a man in his forties in good health and CMV-seropositive. The rearrangement joins TRBV2 to TRBJ2-3, with a weak D call TRBD2 (6 bases). This CDR3 is CASTGVGGTDTQYF. CDR3 nucleotides: TGTGCCAGCACTGGGGTGGGGGGAACGGATACGCAGTATTTT.